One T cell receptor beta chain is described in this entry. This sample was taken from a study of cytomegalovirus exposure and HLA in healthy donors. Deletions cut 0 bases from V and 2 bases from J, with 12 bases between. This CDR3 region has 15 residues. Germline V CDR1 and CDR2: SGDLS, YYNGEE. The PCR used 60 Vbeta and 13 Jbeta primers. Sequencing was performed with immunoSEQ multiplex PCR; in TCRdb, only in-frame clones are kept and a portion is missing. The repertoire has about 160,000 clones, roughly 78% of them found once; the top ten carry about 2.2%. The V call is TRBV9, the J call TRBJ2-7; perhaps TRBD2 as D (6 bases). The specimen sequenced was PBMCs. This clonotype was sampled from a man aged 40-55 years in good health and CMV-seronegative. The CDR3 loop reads CASSVGLATAYEQYF. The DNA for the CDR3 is TGTGCCAGCAGCGTAGGGCTAGCGACAGCCTACGAGCAGTACTTC. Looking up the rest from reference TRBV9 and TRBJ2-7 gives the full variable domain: DSGVTQTPKHLITATGQRVTLRCSPRSGDLSVYWYQQSLDQGLQFLIQYYNGEERAKGNILERFSAQQFPDLHSELNLSSLELGDSALYFCASSVGLATAYEQYFGPGTRLTVT.